These 14 T cell receptor beta chains share one sample of origin, sequenced in a study of CD8 T cells in ankylosing spondylitis. Notes on the study in general: One TCR beta motif, made up of roughly eight highly homologous variants, appeared characteristic of ankylosing spondylitis blood.

Antigens for these TCRs are unknown. TCRdb reprocessed the 5' RACE reads with MiXCR, giving one entry per CDR3 protein. The sample contains 390,000 or so distinct CDR3 sequences, approximately 20% of which appear only once. Specimen: blood, either unsorted or a sorted T cell fraction (not recorded which). The receptors here all came from a male donor with ankylosing spondylitis.

This clonotype has a handful of counts. The chain joins TRBV10-3 to TRBJ1-1, with unresolved D. The CDR3 loop spans 15 amino acids. Germline assignment: CDR1 ENHRY and CDR2 SYGVKD. The V and J ends lost 0 bases and 4 bases respectively, with 12 bases between them. As DNA, the CDR3 is TGTGCCATCAGTGAGTCGGCCGCCCAACGCACTGAAGCTTTCTTT. Amino acid sequence: CAISESAAQRTEAFF.

V and J are TRBV3-1 and TRBJ1-4, with no clear D. Trimming cost V 6 bases and J 3 bases, with 14 bases left between them. The CDR3 extends over 15 amino acids. CDR1 and CDR2 from the germline V gene are LGHDT and YNNKEL (reference sequence). The CDR3 bases are TGTGCCAGCAGGGAAACTGTGTCGGCTAATGAAAAACTGTTTTTT. Its protein product is CASRETVSANEKLFF.

The chain uses TRBV9 and TRBJ2-7, with D uncertain. Trimming took off 0 bases at V and 5 bases at J, with 15 bases between the two ends. There are 15 residues in the CDR3. Germline V lookup: CDR1 SGDLS, CDR2 YYNGEE. The CDR3 region is CASSVESSLSHEQYF. The CDR3 DNA reads TGTGCCAGCAGCGTAGAGTCCTCGTTGAGCCACGAGCAGTACTTC.

This clonotype was counted between two and nine times. The rearrangement uses TRBV7-9 and TRBJ2-1; the D is unclear. The CDR3 length is 14 residues. Trimming removed 5 bases at V and 5 bases at J, with 13 bases between. Looked up from germline, CDR1 is SEHNR and CDR2 is FQNEAQ (reference sequence). CDR3 sequence reads: CASSRALVHNEQFF. The CDR3 nucleotides read TGTGCCAGCAGCCGCGCGCTAGTCCACAATGAGCAGTTCTTC.

The rearrangement links TRBV15 to TRBJ2-1; 10 nucleotides line up with TRBD2. In germline, CDR1 is LNHNV, CDR2 YYDKDF (reference sequence). The length of the CDR3 is 16 residues. The V and J ends lost 5 bases and 5 bases, in that order; junction bases with no gene match: 9. CDR3 loop: CATSGFGTSVHNEQFF. The CDR3 bases are TGTGCCACCAGCGGGTTTGGGACTAGCGTTCACAATGAGCAGTTCTTC.

The chain links TRBV9 to TRBJ2-5; tentative D call: TRBD2 (6 bases). The germline V and J ends were trimmed by 4 bases and 5 bases, with 21 bases remaining between them. The CDR3 has 16 residues. The germline V gene encodes CDR1 SGDLS and CDR2 YYNGEE. DNA of the CDR3: TGTGCCAGCAGCCCCGGGAATGGGGCGGGATGGGAGACCCAGTACTTC. Translating gives CASSPGNGAGWETQYF.

This clonotype was seen only a few times. This chain connects TRBV18 to TRBJ1-5; weak D call: TRBD1 (5 bases). Per the germline V gene, CDR1 is KGHSH and CDR2 is LQKENI. Trimming stripped 3 bases from V and 3 bases from J, with 12 bases between. CDR3 length equals 15 residues. CDR3 sequence: CASSPKTGPNQPQHF. CDR3 nucleotide sequence: TGTGCCAGCTCACCCAAAACGGGGCCCAATCAGCCCCAGCATTTT. The variable domain in full, with the rest retrieved from reference TRBV18 and TRBJ1-5, is NAGVMQNPRHLVRRRGQEARLRCSPMKGHSHVYWYRQLPEEGLKFMVYLQKENIIDESGMPKERFSAEFPKEGPSILRIQQVVRGDSAAYFCASSPKTGPNQPQHFGDGTRLSIL.

This clonotype was observed a single time. The chain employs TRBV30 and TRBJ2-4, with D unresolved. Between the trimmed V and J ends, which lost 4 bases and 8 bases, there was a span of 15 bases. CDR1 is GTSNPN and CDR2 is SVGIG in the germline V gene (reference sequence). The CDR3 extends over 13 amino acids. The CDR3 coding sequence is TGTGCCTGGACAGGACCCACGGCGTACATTCAGTACTTC. Amino acid sequence: CAWTGPTAYIQYF.

This chain connects TRBV27 to TRBJ2-1; 8 bases agree with TRBD1. Germline CDR1 is MNHEY and CDR2 is SMNVEV (reference sequence). V was pared by 2 bases and J by 5 bases, with 5 bases of the junction left unmatched. CDR3 length: 15 amino acids. DNA of the CDR3: TGTGCCAGCAGTTTAAACTCAGGGGGCCACAATGAGCAGTTCTTC. This sequence encodes CASSLNSGGHNEQFF.

The V call is TRBV27, the J call TRBJ1-5; maybe TRBD1 (6 bases). CDR1 is MNHEY and CDR2 is SMNVEV in the germline V gene (reference sequence). The CDR3 covers 14 residues. Trimming cost V 6 bases and J 3 bases, with 12 bases left between them. The CDR3 loop is CASSPRQVNQPQHF. CDR3 DNA: TGTGCCAGCAGCCCACGACAGGTCAATCAGCCCCAGCATTTT.

This clonotype was recorded a few times. As DNA, the CDR3 is TGCGCCAGCAGCTTGGCACAAGACACCGGGGAGCTGTTTTTT. Protein sequence: CASSLAQDTGELFF. V is TRBV5-1 and J is TRBJ2-2; D remains ambiguous. This CDR3 has 14 residues. V was shortened by 0 bases and J by 3 bases, with 6 bases between the two germline ends. The V gene's germline CDR1 is SGHRS and CDR2 YFSETQ.

This clonotype was counted only a few times. The chain has TRBV27 and TRBJ2-1, with a weak D call TRBD2 (5 bases). The CDR3 is made up of 16 amino acids. V shed 0 bases and J shed 8 bases, with 17 bases lying between them. Germline CDR1 is MNHEY and CDR2 is SMNVEV (reference sequence). The CDR3 DNA reads TGTGCCAGCAGTTTATCGGGCGGACGGGGTAGCTATGAGCAGTTCTTC. Its protein is CASSLSGGRGSYEQFF.

V is TRBV5-6 and J is TRBJ2-7; no firm D call. Looked up from germline, CDR1 is SGHDT and CDR2 is YYEEEE. Deletions cut 0 bases from V and 3 bases from J, with 16 bases between. There are 16 residues in the CDR3. The CDR3, as DNA: TGTGCCAGCAGCTTGGCCCGGCGGAACCCCCGCTACGAGCAGTACTTC. It codes for CASSLARRNPRYEQYF.

This chain connects TRBV6-5 to TRBJ1-5; D remains unclear. From germline, CDR1 is MNHEY and CDR2 SVGAGI. The CDR3 runs to 17 residues. The V gene lost 0 bases and the J gene lost 0 bases, with 12 bases spanning the gap. The CDR3 sequence: CASSYSPAPYSNQPQHF. CDR3 coding DNA: TGTGCCAGCAGTTACTCACCGGCGCCATATAGCAATCAGCCCCAGCATTTT.